What follows are 21 T cell receptor beta chains derived from one specimen sequenced in a study of cytomegalovirus exposure and HLA in healthy donors. Both 60 Vbeta primers and 13 Jbeta primers went into the PCR. Produced via immunoSEQ multiplex PCR; TCRdb's table is partial and in-frame only. This table holds about 82,000 clones, 70% to 85% found once. The specimen sequenced was PBMCs. These receptors came from a human donor in good health.

The chain carries TRBV5-1 and TRBJ1-6; possibly TRBD1 for D (6 bases). The germline V and J ends were trimmed by 5 bases and 8 bases, with 14 bases remaining between them. The CDR3 runs 14 residues. From germline, CDR1 is SGHRS and CDR2 YFSETQ. CDR3 bases: TGCGCCAGCAGTCAGGACAGTCCGTATTCACCCCTCCACTTT. Translated, it gives CASSQDSPYSPLHF.

The rearrangement uses TRBV5-4 and TRBJ1-4, with TRBD1 matching 7 bases. V shed 4 bases and J 3 bases; nucleotides not matched to a gene: 6. CDR3 size: 15 residues. In germline, CDR1 is SGHNT, CDR2 YYREEE (reference sequence). The CDR3 is CASSHTGDANEKLFF. The CDR3 DNA reads TGTGCCAGCAGCCACACAGGGGACGCTAATGAAAAACTGTTTTTT. Looking up the rest from reference TRBV5-4 and TRBJ1-4 gives the full variable domain: ETGVTQSPTHLIKTRGQQVTLRCSSQSGHNTVSWYQQALGQGPQFIFQYYREEENGRGNFPPRFSGLQFPNYSSELNVNALELDDSALYLCASSHTGDANEKLFFGSGTQLSVL.

DNA of the CDR3: TGTGCCAGCAGCCTCCTCCCGGGACTTCCTTCCAATGAGCAGTTCTTC. Translating it yields CASSLLPGLPSNEQFF. The chain carries TRBV2 and TRBJ2-1, with a possible D match to TRBD2 (6 bases). This CDR3 is built from 16 residues. Germline-derived CDR1 and CDR2 are SNHLY and FYNNEI. Trimming took 6 bases from V and 6 from J, leaving 21 bases between them.

J is TRBJ1-2 and V is TRBV10-3; TRBD1 aligns across 7 bases. Germline V lookup: CDR1 ENHRY, CDR2 SYGVKD. After removal of 7 bases from V and 8 bases from J, the junction contained 16 bases not matched to a gene. CDR3 length: 15 amino acids. The CDR3 is CAITDPGQKLWGYTF. The CDR3 region has the DNA TGTGCCATCACCGATCCGGGACAGAAGCTATGGGGCTACACCTTC.

This clone appeared a single time. The V gene is TRBV5-1, the J gene TRBJ2-6, with D perhaps TRBD1 (6 bases). This CDR3 spans 16 amino acids. Trimming stripped 1 base from V and 0 bases from J, with 8 bases between. Germline CDR1 and CDR2: SGHRS and YFSETQ. The CDR3 sequence: CASSLWGLSGANVLTF. The CDR3 DNA reads as TGCGCCAGCAGCTTGTGGGGGCTCTCTGGGGCCAACGTCCTGACTTTC.

This chain connects TRBV5-3 to TRBJ2-7; 10 positions match TRBD2. TRBV5-3 belongs to the ORF category, with a function that is uncertain. The CDR3 is made up of 15 amino acids. V lost 0 bases and J lost 4; bases outside the gene matches: 4. This CDR3 reads CARSLATSGAYEQYF. In nucleotides, the CDR3 is TGTGCCAGAAGCTTGGCCACTAGCGGGGCTTACGAGCAGTACTTC.

The rearrangement uses TRBV2 and TRBJ1-1; tentative D call: TRBD1 (5 bases). This CDR3 is 14 amino acids long. Trimming stripped 7 bases from V and 0 bases from J, with 12 bases between. CDR1 and CDR2 from the germline V gene are SNHLY and FYNNEI. The CDR3 here is CASTPWGMNTEAFF. CDR3 sequence (DNA): TGTGCCAGCACGCCCTGGGGCATGAACACTGAAGCTTTCTTT.

The V and J genes are TRBV4-3 and TRBJ2-1; TRBD2 agrees at 11 bases. J gave up 4 bases and V 3 bases, and 5 bases lay outside the gene matches. This CDR3 spans 16 amino acids. Germline V gene sequence: CDR1 LGHNA, CDR2 YSLEER. The CDR3 protein is CASSQGSGRVYNEQFF. CDR3 sequence (DNA): TGCGCCAGCAGCCAGGGTAGCGGGAGGGTGTACAATGAGCAGTTCTTC.

The chain employs TRBV2 and TRBJ1-5; tentative D call: TRBD1 (6 bases). The CDR3 has 15 residues. V was trimmed by 4 bases and J by 0 bases, leaving 10 bases between them. Germline V CDR1 and CDR2: SNHLY, FYNNEI. As DNA, the CDR3 is TGTGCCAGCAGTGTGGGGGGGCTTAGCAATCAGCCCCAGCATTTT. This sequence encodes CASSVGGLSNQPQHF.

The genes are TRBV6-6 and TRBJ2-3; possible D gene TRBD2, 7 bases. V lost 6 bases and J lost 3, with 19 bases in between. The CDR3 has 16 amino acids. Germline loops: CDR1 MNHNY, CDR2 SVGAGI (reference sequence). The CDR3 DNA sequence: TGTGCCAGCAGGACATTAGGGGGGGGCCTGACAGATACGCAGTATTTT. Translated, it gives CASRTLGGGLTDTQYF.

The rearrangement links TRBV6-6 to TRBJ2-7, with 7 bases aligning to TRBD1. V shed 1 base, J shed 5 bases, and the junction held 5 bases outside the gene matches. The CDR3 is 14 amino acids. Germline CDR1 reads MNHNY; CDR2 reads SVGAGI (reference sequence). CDR3: CASSYFTGVDEQYF. The DNA of the CDR3 is TGTGCCAGCAGTTACTTTACAGGGGTTGACGAGCAGTACTTC.

This sequence joins TRBV10-3 and TRBJ2-5; TRBD1 agrees at 9 bases. The germline V gene has CDR1 ENHRY and CDR2 SYGVKD. This CDR3 has 16 residues. V shed 5 bases and J 7 bases; nucleotides not matched to a gene: 14. This CDR3 is CAISPGQGFSGGTQYF. In DNA form, the CDR3 reads TGTGCCATCAGTCCGGGACAGGGCTTTTCTGGGGGGACCCAGTACTTC.

This clone was observed a few times. The chain carries TRBV9 and TRBJ1-1; TRBD1 is a possible D gene (5 bases). This CDR3 is built from 13 residues. From germline, CDR1 is SGDLS and CDR2 YYNGEE. V was trimmed by 4 bases and J by 4 bases, leaving 11 bases between them. CDR3 residues: CASSSSGGTEAFF. The CDR3 DNA reads TGTGCCAGCAGCTCCTCGGGGGGCACTGAAGCTTTCTTT.

The rearrangement joins TRBV27 to TRBJ1-2; TRBD1 aligns across 11 bases. Per the germline V gene, CDR1 is MNHEY and CDR2 is SMNVEV (reference sequence). V dropped 5 bases and J dropped 4; count of bases not matched to a gene: 6. This CDR3 contains 15 residues. The CDR3 nucleotides read TGTGCCAGCAGTCCACGGACAGGGGGCTTCTATGGCTACACCTTC. This translates into CASSPRTGGFYGYTF.

With regard to this clone: The same CDR3 arises from other DNA sequences in this sample as well. The CDR3 here is CASSPSGGNQPQHF. Here the CDR3 DNA reads TGTGCCAGCTCACCATCCGGGGGCAATCAGCCCCAGCATTTT. The chain couples TRBV18 to TRBJ1-5; D not certain. The V gene's germline CDR1 is KGHSH and CDR2 LQKENI. V was trimmed by 2 bases and J by 2 bases, leaving 7 bases between them. This CDR3 has 14 residues.

This CDR3 reads CASSPKDSYEQYF. CDR3 nucleotides: TGTGCCAGCAGCCCAAAGGACAGCTACGAGCAGTACTTC. The chain joins TRBV13 to TRBJ2-7; D may be TRBD1 (6 bases). With 5 bases removed from V and 3 bases from J, the gap between germline ends came to 11 bases. This CDR3 spans 13 amino acids. Germline loops: CDR1 PRHDT, CDR2 FYEKMQ (reference sequence).

This rearrangement joins TRBV15 to TRBJ2-5, with D perhaps TRBD1 (8 bases). Germline lookup yields CDR1 LNHNV and CDR2 YYDKDF (reference sequence). V was clipped by 1 base and J by 4 bases, with 13 bases between them. This CDR3 has 15 amino acids. The CDR3 DNA sequence: TGTGCCACCAGCAGAGTTACAGGGGGGGCAGAGACCCAGTACTTC. Translation: CATSRVTGGAETQYF.

The V and J genes are TRBV30 and TRBJ1-6, with a possible D match to TRBD1 (6 bases). Per the germline V gene, CDR1 is GTSNPN and CDR2 is SVGIG (reference sequence). This CDR3 has 15 residues. V was cut by 6 bases and J by 8 bases, with 20 bases left in between. The chain's CDR3 is CACPELGASHSPLHF. CDR3 sequence (DNA): TGTGCCTGTCCAGAGCTGGGGGCGAGTCATTCACCCCTCCACTTT.

The chain couples TRBV18 to TRBJ2-5; D perhaps matches TRBD1 (6 bases). The CDR3 is 14 amino acids. Germline V gene lookup returns CDR1 KGHSH and CDR2 LQKENI. Trimming stripped 2 bases from V and 3 bases from J, with 10 bases between. DNA of the CDR3: TGTGCCAGCTCACCAGTGACAGGAGAAGAGACCCAGTACTTC. Translating it yields CASSPVTGEETQYF.

V gene TRBV4-3 combines with J gene TRBJ1-1, with D unclear. The CDR3 is made up of 13 amino acids. Between the trimmed V and J ends, which lost 0 bases and 7 bases, there was a span of 9 bases. Germline V gene lookup returns CDR1 LGHNA and CDR2 YSLEER. The CDR3 spells CASSQESSCEAFF. For the CDR3, the DNA is TGCGCCAGCAGCCAAGAGTCAAGCTGTGAAGCTTTCTTT.

The V and J genes are TRBV19 and TRBJ2-7; D remains unclear. Trimming took 5 bases from V and 2 from J, leaving 10 bases between them. CDR1 is LNHDA and CDR2 is SQIVND in the germline V gene (reference sequence). The CDR3 is 13 amino acids. The CDR3 loop is CASSVVPAYEQYF. Here the CDR3 DNA reads TGTGCCAGTAGTGTTGTTCCGGCCTACGAGCAGTACTTC.